The text below deals with one TCR beta chain. Its matching antigen is unknown. The CDR3 totals 15 residues. J lost 7 bases, V lost 0 bases, and 5 bases had no gene match. CDR1 and CDR2 from the germline V gene are LGHNA and YSLEER. The entry originates in a study of cytomegalovirus exposure and HLA in healthy donors. Background on the study: Both the roughly 120 validation repertoires and the 600 to 700 first-cohort repertoires used the same platform, as reported by a later analysis. Findings and limits, study-wide: Confirmation in vitro established that a few CMV-associated chains were specific for CMV antigens. It was 150 or so TCR beta chains that were listed as cytomegalovirus-associated. The majority of TCR sequences were rare, yet some public TCRs appeared in many donors.

Measured with immunoSEQ multiplex PCR; TCRdb has only the in-frame clones, and not every one. In the table there are about 110,000 clones, 95% of which are singletons. Sequenced sample: PBMCs. The V call is TRBV4-3, the J call TRBJ2-1, with TRBD2 matching 8 bases. The clonotype was recovered from a woman aged 18 to 35 in good health and CMV-seronegative. The CDR3, as DNA: TGCGCCAGCAGCCAAGATACGGGGGGGGCAAATGAGCAGTTCTTC. Encoded protein: CASSQDTGGANEQFF.